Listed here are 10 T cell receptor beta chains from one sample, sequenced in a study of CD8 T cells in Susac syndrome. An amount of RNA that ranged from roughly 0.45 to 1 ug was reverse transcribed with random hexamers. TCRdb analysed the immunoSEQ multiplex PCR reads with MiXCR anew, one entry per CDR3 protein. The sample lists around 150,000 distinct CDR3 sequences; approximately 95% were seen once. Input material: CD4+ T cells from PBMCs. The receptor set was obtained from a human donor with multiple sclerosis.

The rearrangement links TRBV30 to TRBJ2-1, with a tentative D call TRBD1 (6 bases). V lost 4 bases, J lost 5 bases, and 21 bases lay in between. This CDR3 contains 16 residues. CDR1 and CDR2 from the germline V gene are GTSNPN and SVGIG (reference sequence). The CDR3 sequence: CAWTGIDRLRNNEQFF. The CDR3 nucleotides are TGTGCCTGGACCGGCATCGACAGGCTCAGAAACAATGAGCAGTTCTTC.

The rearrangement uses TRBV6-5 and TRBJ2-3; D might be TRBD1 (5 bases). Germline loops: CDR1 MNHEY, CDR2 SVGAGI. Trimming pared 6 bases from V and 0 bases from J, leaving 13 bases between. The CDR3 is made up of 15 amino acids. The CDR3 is CASRSSGASTDTQYF. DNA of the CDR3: TGTGCCAGCAGATCCTCTGGGGCTAGCACAGATACGCAGTATTTT.

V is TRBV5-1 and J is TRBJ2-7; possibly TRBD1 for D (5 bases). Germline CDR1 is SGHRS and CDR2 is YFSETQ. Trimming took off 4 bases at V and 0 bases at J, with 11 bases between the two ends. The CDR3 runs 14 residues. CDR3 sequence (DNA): TGCGCCAGCAGCCGGACGACAGACTCCTACGAGCAGTACTTC. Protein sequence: CASSRTTDSYEQYF. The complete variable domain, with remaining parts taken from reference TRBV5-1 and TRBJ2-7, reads KAGVTQTPRYLIKTRGQQVTLSCSPISGHRSVSWYQQTPGQGLQFLFEYFSETQRNKGNFPGRFSGRQFSNSRSEMNVSTLELGDSALYLCASSRTTDSYEQYFGPGTRLTVT.

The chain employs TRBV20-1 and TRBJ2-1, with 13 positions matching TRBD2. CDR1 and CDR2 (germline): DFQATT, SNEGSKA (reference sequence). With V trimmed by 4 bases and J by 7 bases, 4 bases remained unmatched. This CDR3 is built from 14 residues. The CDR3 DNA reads TGCAGTGCTACCGGGACTAGCGGGAAGAATGAGCAGTTCTTC. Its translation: CSATGTSGKNEQFF.

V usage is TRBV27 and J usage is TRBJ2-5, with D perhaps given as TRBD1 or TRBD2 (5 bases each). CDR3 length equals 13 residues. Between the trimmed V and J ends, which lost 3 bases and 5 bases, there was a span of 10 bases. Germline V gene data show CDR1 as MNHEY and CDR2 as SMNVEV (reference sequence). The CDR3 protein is CASSFSGRETQYF. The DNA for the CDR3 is TGTGCCAGCAGTTTTTCGGGGCGGGAGACCCAGTACTTC.

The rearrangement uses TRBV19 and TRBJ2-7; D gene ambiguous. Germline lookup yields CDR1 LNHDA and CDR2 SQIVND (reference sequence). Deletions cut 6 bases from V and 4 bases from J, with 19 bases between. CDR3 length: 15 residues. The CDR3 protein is CASREIGRVGYEQYF. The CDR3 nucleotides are TGTGCCAGTAGGGAAATCGGACGGGTAGGGTACGAGCAGTACTTC.

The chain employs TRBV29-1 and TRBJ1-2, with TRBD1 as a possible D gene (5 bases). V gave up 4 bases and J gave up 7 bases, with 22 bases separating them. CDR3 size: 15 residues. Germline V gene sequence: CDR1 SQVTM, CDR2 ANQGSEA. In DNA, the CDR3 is TGCAGCGTTGTCCCCCGGGGCGCGTCTTCCTCTGGCTACACCTTC. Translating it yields CSVVPRGASSSGYTF.

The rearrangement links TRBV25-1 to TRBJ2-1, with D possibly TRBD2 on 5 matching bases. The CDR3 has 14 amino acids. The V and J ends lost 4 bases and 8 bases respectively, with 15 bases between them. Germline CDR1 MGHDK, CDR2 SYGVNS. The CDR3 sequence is CASSGSDFSDEQFF. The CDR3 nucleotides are TGTGCCAGCAGTGGTAGCGATTTTTCCGATGAGCAGTTCTTC.

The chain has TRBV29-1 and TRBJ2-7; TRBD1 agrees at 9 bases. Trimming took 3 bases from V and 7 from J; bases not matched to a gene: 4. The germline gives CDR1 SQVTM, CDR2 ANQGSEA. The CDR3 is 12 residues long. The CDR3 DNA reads TGCAGCGTTGAGGGGACAGGGAATGAGCAGTACTTC. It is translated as CSVEGTGNEQYF.

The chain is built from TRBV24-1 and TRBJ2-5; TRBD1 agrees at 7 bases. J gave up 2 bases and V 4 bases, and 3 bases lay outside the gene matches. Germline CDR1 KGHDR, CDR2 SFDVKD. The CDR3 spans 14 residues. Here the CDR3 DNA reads TGTGCCACCAGTGACCCGACAGGGCAAGAGACCCAGTACTTC. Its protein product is CATSDPTGQETQYF.